Listed here is a single TCR delta chain. This clone was counted a few times. Its antigen has not been determined. The protein that TCRdb holds for this DNA derives from a much larger clone and differs from the translated DNA at residue 12, which likely indicates a read error; the protein shown here is translated from the DNA. The record originates from a study of DNA immune sequencing with unique molecular identifiers (dated by TCRdb to 2019 to 2021). Regarding the complete study: gammadelta T cells were enriched from buffy coats using immunomagnetic cell separation, and their genomic DNA was sequenced. Validation of the method was performed on synthetic reference molecules and on blood samples from healthy individuals. An ultrasensitive DNA-based TRD repertoire sequencing method using PCR-introduced unique molecular identifiers was developed and validated in the study. Healthy individuals were used as donors, and sorted peripheral blood gammadelta T cells were profiled from around ten of these donors. gammadelta T cells were enriched from PBMC of some 11 healthy individuals by fluorescence-activated cell sorting. In the comparison of enriched versus non-enriched samples, 100 ng of enriched gammadelta T-cell DNA and around 1 ug of non-enriched PBMC DNA were sequenced. What the authors observed across the whole study: Novel TRD sequences not targeted by the primers cannot be detected with the primer-based approach. Variation in TRD repertoire diversity was observed between healthy donors, with several donors found to be highly oligoclonal, in that the top 5 clonotypes exceeded half of productive molecules.

Preparation of the library involved multiplex PCR. Genomic DNA was amplified with a 32-plex assay using primers for all 8 TRDV and 4 TRDJ genes covering the CDR3. During approximately 3 cycles of barcoding PCR, a 12-nucleotide UMI was attached, and a second PCR using Illumina adapter primers followed. Libraries were purified with AMPure XP beads and quality-checked on a Fragment Analyzer with the HS NGS Fragment kit. An Illumina MiniSeq mid-output kit with 20% PhiX and 150 cycles of paired-end reads was used for sequencing. On the study's bioinformatics: MIGEC version 1.2.9 was used to process the reads, grouping the reads by UMI and building error-corrected consensus sequences. Modified VDJtools version 1.2.1 scripts and the tcR R package were used for post-processing. TCRdb called clones from the public reads with CATT, and repeated DNA sequences were later combined into one row. For this entry, the V and J calls and clone size follow TCRdb and not the study's own pipeline. A total of around 5,200 delta-chain clones appear in this sample, about 11% of them only once. 45% to 55% of the sample lies in the top ten.

Source material: gamma-delta T cells enriched from blood buffy coat, or unenriched PBMCs (not recorded which). The receptor was isolated from a human donor in good health.

CDR3 loop: CACDTVGSYTDILIF. The DNA sequence is TGTGCCTGTGACACCGTAGGGAGTTACACCGATATACTCATCTTT. Recombination connected TRDV2 to TRDJ1; a confident D gene designation cannot be given. Via the germline V gene, CDR1 is GEAIGNYY and CDR2 EKD. The CDR3 sequence holds 15 residues, the cysteine and phenylalanine included. Only the CDR3 part of the read is kept: 45 bases, read in frame from the first base.